What follows describes a single TCR beta chain. Its antigen is not identified. The record originates from a study of T cell responses to AZD1222 COVID-19 vaccine. Findings of the study overall: Just a handful of people given AZD1222 tested seropositive at baseline.

Unmatched junction bases numbered 22, after V lost 5 bases and J lost 1 base. Germline assignment: CDR1 KGHSH and CDR2 LQKENI. CDR3 length equals 20 residues. Method: immunoSEQ multiplex PCR; TCRdb's copy keeps in-frame clones and lacks some. Here the sample spans more than 140,000 clones, about 91% being singletons. This sequence originates from an adult in good health. The gene calls are TRBV18 and TRBJ1-1, with 7 bases that match TRBD1. The sample was peripheral blood, taken on day 0 of AZD1222 vaccination. The CDR3 nucleotides are TGTGCCAGCTCAACCCGAATGGCCGGGACAGAGATGCAACCGAACACTGAAGCTTTCTTT. Encoded protein: CASSTRMAGTEMQPNTEAFF.